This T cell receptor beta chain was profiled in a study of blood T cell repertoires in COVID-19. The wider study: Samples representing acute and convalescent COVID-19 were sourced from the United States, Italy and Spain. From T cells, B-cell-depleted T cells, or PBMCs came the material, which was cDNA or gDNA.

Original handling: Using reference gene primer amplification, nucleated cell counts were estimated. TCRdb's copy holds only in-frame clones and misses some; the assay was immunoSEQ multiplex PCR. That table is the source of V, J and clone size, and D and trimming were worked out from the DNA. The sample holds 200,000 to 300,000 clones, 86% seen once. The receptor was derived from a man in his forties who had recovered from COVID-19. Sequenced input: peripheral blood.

CDR3 loop: CASSIVGLPGQYF. The DNA for the CDR3 is TGTGCCAGTAGTATCGTTGGACTTCCGGGACAGTATTTT. The rearrangement joins TRBV19 to TRBJ2-3; tentative D call: TRBD2 (5 bases). The V gene's germline CDR1 is LNHDA and CDR2 SQIVND (reference sequence). The germline V and J ends were trimmed by 3 bases and 12 bases, with 16 bases remaining between them. The CDR3 has 13 amino acids.